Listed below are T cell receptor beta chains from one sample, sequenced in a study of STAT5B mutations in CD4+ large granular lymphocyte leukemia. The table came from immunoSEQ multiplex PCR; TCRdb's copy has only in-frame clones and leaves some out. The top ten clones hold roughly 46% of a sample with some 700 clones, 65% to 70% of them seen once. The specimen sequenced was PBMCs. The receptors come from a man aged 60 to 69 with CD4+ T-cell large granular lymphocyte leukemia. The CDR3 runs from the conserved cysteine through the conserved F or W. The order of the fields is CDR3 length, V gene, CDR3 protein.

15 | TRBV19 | CASSGEGRRDQPQHF
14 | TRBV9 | CASSYISGANVLTF
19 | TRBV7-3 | CASSLVGAGEAGTKNIQYF
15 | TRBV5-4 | CASSRTGLANYGYTF
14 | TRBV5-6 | CASSLTAYQETQYF
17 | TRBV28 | CASSIPWTGTSSYEQYF
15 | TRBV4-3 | CASSQEVQGAYGYTF
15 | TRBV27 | CASSLSPGLVGGYTF
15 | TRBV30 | CAWSGGASSNQPQHF
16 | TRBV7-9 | CASSLEASEHPYIQYF
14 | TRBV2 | CASTTGVPPETQYF
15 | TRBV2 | CASSVGGSQTGELFF
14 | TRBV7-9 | CASSYSGRVDTQYF
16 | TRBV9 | CASSVVGGGLQGEQFF
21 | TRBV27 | CASSLWTQSGPASSGANVLTF
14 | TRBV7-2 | CASSWDSAGNTIYF
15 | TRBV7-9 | CASSLLEGSSYEQYF
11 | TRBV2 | CASSPSLELFF
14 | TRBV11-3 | CASSPRQGTSEQFF
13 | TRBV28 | CASSWAGQETQYF
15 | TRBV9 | CASSAFGDNQETQYF
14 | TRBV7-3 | CASSPGTGNEKLFF
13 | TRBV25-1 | CASMGVARETQYF
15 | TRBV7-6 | CASSLESAGGHEQYF
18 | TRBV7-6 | CASSPTLGQGGGKNIQYF
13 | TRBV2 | CASSERREETQYF
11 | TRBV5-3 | CARSLHQPQHF
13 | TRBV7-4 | CASSQSRANVLTF
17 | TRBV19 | CASSIILAGGPGNEQFF
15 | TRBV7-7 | CASSSGRSSTDTQYF
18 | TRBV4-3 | CASSQGQAVSGLNTEAFF
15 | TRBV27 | CASSPLRGGGETQYF
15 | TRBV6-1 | CASKEKRERTDTQYF
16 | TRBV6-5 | CASSYSWREIPYEQYF
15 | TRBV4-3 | CASSQGVGPGETQYF
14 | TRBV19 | CASSLALSNQPQHF
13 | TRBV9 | CASSVTGGTEAFF
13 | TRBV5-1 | CASSFRGTYEQYF
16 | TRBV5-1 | CASSSASLAGGREQYF
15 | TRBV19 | CASSITGGSIYGYTF
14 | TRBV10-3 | CAIRGGALDTEAFF
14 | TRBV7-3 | CASSLSGVGTEAFF
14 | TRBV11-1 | CASSEDRANTEAFF
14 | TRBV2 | CASSEDRAIYGYTF
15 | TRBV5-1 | CASSLGQGPTYWYTF
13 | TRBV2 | CASNDNYNQPQHF
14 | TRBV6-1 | CASSSSFSNQPQHF
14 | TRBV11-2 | CASSLAWVHSPLHF
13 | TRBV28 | CASSLRGANIQYF
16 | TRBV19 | CASSIGFRKSNQPQHF
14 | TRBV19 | CASEVTGPTGELFF
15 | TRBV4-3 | CASSQEGRRTGELFF
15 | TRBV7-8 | CASTRGGADSEKLFF